The 19 T cell receptor beta chains below come from one sample, sequenced in a study of shared clonotypes between healthy human individuals. Naive CD8 populations comprised CD45RO-negative cells positively selected for CCR7, excluding terminally differentiated effector memory CD45RA+ cells. Using immunoSEQ multiplex PCR, the repertoire was profiled, and TCRdb retains in-frame clones only, with some absent. The table includes 550,000 to 750,000 clones, about 95% detected once. The source material was naive CD8+ T cells sorted from blood. All receptors come from a woman aged 30 to 39 in good health.

The V and J genes are TRBV28 and TRBJ2-1; D uncertain. V shed 8 bases and J shed 4 bases, with 9 bases lying between them. The CDR3 length is 12 residues. CDR1 and CDR2 (germline): MDHEN, SYDVKM. CDR3 amino acids: CASRTKYNEQFF. CDR3 coding DNA: TGTGCCAGCCGGACCAAATACAATGAGCAGTTCTTC.

In this sample, this clone turned up a few times. The chain links TRBV29-1 to TRBJ1-1; D unclear. V gave up 3 bases and J gave up 2 bases, with 10 bases separating them. From germline, CDR1 is SQVTM and CDR2 ANQGSEA. The length of the CDR3 is 13 residues. The chain's CDR3 is CSVDRSYNTEAFF. In DNA, the CDR3 is TGCAGCGTTGACAGAAGCTACAACACTGAAGCTTTCTTT. Based on the CDR3 plus reference TRBV29-1 and TRBJ1-1, the full variable domain is SAVISQKPSRDICQRGTSLTIQCQVDSQVTMMFWYRQQPGQSLTLIATANQGSEATYESGFVIDKFPISRPNLTFSTLTVSNMSPEDSSIYLCSVDRSYNTEAFFGQGTRLTVV.

This clone was counted a single time. The chain carries TRBV10-2 and TRBJ1-1; D is ambiguous. V lost 2 bases and J 1 base, leaving 5 bases between the germline ends. The CDR3 is 13 amino acids. The germline V gene has CDR1 WSHSY and CDR2 SAAADI. The chain's CDR3 is CASSEAANTEAFF. In DNA form, the CDR3 reads TGCGCCAGCAGTGAGGCGGCGAACACTGAAGCTTTCTTT.

V usage is TRBV28 and J usage is TRBJ2-5; a weak D match, TRBD2 (5 bases). Germline V gene sequence: CDR1 MDHEN, CDR2 SYDVKM. This CDR3 region has 18 residues. Trimming took off 3 bases at V and 3 bases at J, with 23 bases between the two ends. The CDR3 DNA reads TGTGCCAGCAGTTTCCACCAACGGCACCCTGGACTGGAAGAGACCCAGTACTTC. Its protein product is CASSFHQRHPGLEETQYF.

On this clone: Germline is not matched at one junction end, which may reflect a read error. The chain carries TRBV27 and TRBJ1-2; TRBD1 aligns across 7 bases. The CDR3 has 14 amino acids. Germline V gene sequence: CDR1 MNHEY, CDR2 SMNVEV (reference sequence). CDR3 residues: CASSLSTTGNGYAF. DNA for the CDR3: TGTGCCAGCAGTTTATCCACGACAGGGAACGGCTACGCCTTC.

The genes are TRBV20-1 and TRBJ2-1; no firm D call. The germline V gene has CDR1 DFQATT and CDR2 SNEGSKA (reference sequence). Between the trimmed V and J ends, which lost 1 base and 9 bases, there was a span of 7 bases. The CDR3 contains 11 residues. CDR3 bases: TGCAGTGCTAGAGCTAACAGTGAGCAGTTCTTC. Translating it yields CSARANSEQFF.

The chain has TRBV7-8 and TRBJ2-1; D not resolved. The CDR3 has 13 residues. Per germline, CDR1 SGHVS and CDR2 FQNEAQ. With 4 bases removed from V and 4 bases from J, the gap between germline ends came to 8 bases. The DNA for the CDR3 is TGTGCCAGCAGCTACGATAATTACAATGAGCAGTTCTTC. It yields the protein CASSYDNYNEQFF.

This chain joins TRBV5-1 and TRBJ1-1; D not certain. The germline CDR1 and CDR2 sequences are SGHRS and YFSETQ. The CDR3 sequence is 15 residues long. The germline V and J ends were trimmed by 4 bases and 4 bases, with 17 bases remaining between them. In DNA, the CDR3 is TGCGCCAGCAGCGGCCCGGGGTCAGAAGGCACTGAAGCTTTCTTT. This sequence encodes CASSGPGSEGTEAFF. The full variable domain, with the rest looked up from reference TRBV5-1 and TRBJ1-1, is KAGVTQTPRYLIKTRGQQVTLSCSPISGHRSVSWYQQTPGQGLQFLFEYFSETQRNKGNFPGRFSGRQFSNSRSEMNVSTLELGDSALYLCASSGPGSEGTEAFFGQGTRLTVV.

The chain recombines TRBV9 with TRBJ2-1; the D gene is possibly TRBD2 (5 bases). This CDR3 is built from 12 residues. The germline V gene has CDR1 SGDLS and CDR2 YYNGEE. V lost 4 bases and J lost 7, with 9 bases in between. CDR3: CASSPGLNEQFF. For the CDR3, the DNA is TGTGCCAGCAGCCCGGGGTTAAATGAGCAGTTCTTC.

The chain has TRBV2 and TRBJ1-5, with D unresolved. CDR3 length: 14 amino acids. CDR1 SNHLY and CDR2 FYNNEI come from the germline V gene. Trimming took 9 bases from V and 1 from J, leaving 13 bases between them. The CDR3: CARGGVDSNQPQHF. The CDR3 nucleotides read TGTGCCAGAGGTGGGGTTGACAGCAATCAGCCCCAGCATTTT.

The J gene is TRBJ2-7, the V gene TRBV6-6; D may match TRBD1 or TRBD2 (6 bases each). CDR3 length: 14 residues. The V gene lost 4 bases and the J gene lost 3 bases, with 13 bases spanning the gap. Germline V gene sequence: CDR1 MNHNY, CDR2 SVGAGI (reference sequence). The CDR3 bases are TGTGCCAGCAGTTTCGGGGGCGGAAACTACGAGCAGTACTTC. This codes for CASSFGGGNYEQYF.

The chain links TRBV7-2 to TRBJ2-3; D perhaps matches TRBD2 (5 bases). V was clipped by 6 bases and J by 6 bases, with 13 bases between them. Germline V lookup: CDR1 SGHTA, CDR2 FQGNSA. The CDR3 sequence is 13 residues long. Here the CDR3 DNA reads TGTGCCAGCAGTTCTCCTAGCTTCGATACGCAGTATTTT. Amino acid sequence: CASSSPSFDTQYF. The variable domain in full, with the rest retrieved from reference TRBV7-2 and TRBJ2-3, is GAGVSQSPSNKVTEKGKDVELRCDPISGHTALYWYRQSLGQGLEFLIYFQGNSAPDKSGLPSDRFSAERTGGSVSTLTIQRTQQEDSAVYLCASSSPSFDTQYFGPGTRLTVL.

The V call is TRBV19, the J call TRBJ2-1; no definite D call. Germline loops: CDR1 LNHDA, CDR2 SQIVND (reference sequence). The CDR3 extends over 14 amino acids. V lost 7 bases and J lost 9, with 19 bases in between. The chain's CDR3 is CASTLGPPKGEQFF. CDR3 DNA: TGTGCCAGTACCCTAGGACCACCCAAGGGTGAGCAGTTCTTC.

The CDR3 coding sequence is TGTGCCAGCAGCTTAGCGCTGGGCGGGAGGGGTTCAGATACGCAGTATTTT. Translation: CASSLALGGRGSDTQYF. The J gene is TRBJ2-3, the V gene TRBV7-9; 9 bases are a match to TRBD2. The CDR3 contains 17 residues. Germline-derived CDR1 and CDR2 are SEHNR and FQNEAQ (reference sequence). Losses at the gene ends were 0 bases for V and 4 bases for J; bases not matched to a gene: 8. The full variable domain, with the rest looked up from reference TRBV7-9 and TRBJ2-3, is DTGVSQNPRHKITKRGQNVTFRCDPISEHNRLYWYRQTLGQGPEFLTYFQNEAQLEKSRLLSDRFSAERPKGSFSTLEIQRTEQGDSAMYLCASSLALGGRGSDTQYFGPGTRLTVL.

There are a few counts of this clone. The V and J genes are TRBV19 and TRBJ1-5; maybe TRBD1 (6 bases). CDR1 is LNHDA, CDR2 SQIVND, per germline (reference sequence). This CDR3 spans 12 amino acids. V was shortened by 6 bases and J by 5 bases, with 8 bases between the two germline ends. Here the CDR3 DNA reads TGTGCCAGTAGCGGGGGCTATCAGCCCCAGCATTTT. Amino acids: CASSGGYQPQHF. The full variable domain, in which reference TRBV19 and TRBJ1-5 provide the parts outside the CDR3, is DGGITQSPKYLFRKEGQNVTLSCEQNLNHDAMYWYRQDPGQGLRLIYYSQIVNDFQKGDIAEGYSVSREKKESFPLTVTSAQKNPTAFYLCASSGGYQPQHFGDGTRLSIL.

V is TRBV29-1 and J is TRBJ2-3, with D perhaps matching TRBD1 (5 bases). The CDR3 runs to 14 residues. Trimming took 2 bases from V and 3 from J, leaving 12 bases between them. Germline V gene data show CDR1 as SQVTM and CDR2 as ANQGSEA. Here the CDR3 DNA reads TGCAGCGTTGAACTGGACACGATAACAGATACGCAGTATTTT. Its translation: CSVELDTITDTQYF.

The chain combines TRBV9 with TRBJ1-1; D gene uncertain. Germline V lookup: CDR1 SGDLS, CDR2 YYNGEE. V shed 4 bases and J shed 2 bases, with 6 bases lying between them. The CDR3 sequence is 12 residues long. CDR3: CASSSSNTEAFF. The CDR3, as DNA: TGTGCCAGCAGCTCAAGTAACACTGAAGCTTTCTTT. Using reference TRBV9 and TRBJ1-1 for the parts outside the CDR3, the full variable domain is DSGVTQTPKHLITATGQRVTLRCSPRSGDLSVYWYQQSLDQGLQFLIQYYNGEERAKGNILERFSAQQFPDLHSELNLSSLELGDSALYFCASSSSNTEAFFGQGTRLTVV.

The chain joins TRBV11-2 to TRBJ1-1, with D hard to call. The CDR3 runs to 12 residues. Germline V gene sequence: CDR1 SGHAT, CDR2 FQNNGV. Trimming took off 5 bases at V and 1 base at J, with 5 bases between the two ends. DNA for the CDR3: TGTGCCAGCAGCGGGCAGAACACTGAAGCTTTCTTT. Amino acids: CASSGQNTEAFF.

This clone was recorded once. The chain carries TRBV7-1 and TRBJ2-7; 8 nucleotides line up with TRBD1. TRBV7-1 is an ORF; its function is uncertain. The CDR3 has 14 amino acids. V was clipped by 5 bases and J by 5 bases; unmatched bases: 8. CDR3 sequence: CASSHTPTGDEQYF. Written as DNA, the CDR3 is TGTGCCAGCAGCCACACCCCGACAGGGGACGAGCAGTACTTC.